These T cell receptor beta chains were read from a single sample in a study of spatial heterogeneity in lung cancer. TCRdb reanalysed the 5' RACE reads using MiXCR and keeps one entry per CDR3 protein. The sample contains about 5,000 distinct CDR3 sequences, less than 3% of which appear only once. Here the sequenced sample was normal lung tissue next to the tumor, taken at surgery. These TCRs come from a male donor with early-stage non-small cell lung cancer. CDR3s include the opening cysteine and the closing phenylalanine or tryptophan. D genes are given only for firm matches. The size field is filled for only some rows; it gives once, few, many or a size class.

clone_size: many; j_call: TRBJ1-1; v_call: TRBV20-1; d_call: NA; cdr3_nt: TGCAGTGACCGTAAAACAGGGACTCCTGAAGCTTTCTTT; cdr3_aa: CSDRKTGTPEAFF
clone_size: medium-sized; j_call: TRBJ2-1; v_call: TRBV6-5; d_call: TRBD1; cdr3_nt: TGTGCCAGCAGTTCTTCACAGGGGGCCAGCTCCTACAATGAGCAGTTCTTC; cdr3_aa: CASSSSQGASSYNEQFF
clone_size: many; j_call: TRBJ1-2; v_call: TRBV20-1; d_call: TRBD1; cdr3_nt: TGCAGTGCTAGAGATATGGGACAGGGGGGCTATGGCTACACCTTC; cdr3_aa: CSARDMGQGGYGYTF
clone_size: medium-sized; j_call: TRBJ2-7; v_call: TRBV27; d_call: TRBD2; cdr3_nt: TGTGCCAGCAGTCCAAGCCACCTTAGGACTAGCGGGAGATCATACGAGCAGTACTTC; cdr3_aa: CASSPSHLRTSGRSYEQYF
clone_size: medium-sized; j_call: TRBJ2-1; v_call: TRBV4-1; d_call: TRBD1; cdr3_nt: TGCGCCAGCAGCCAGGGCGACAGGGGGCGAGGTTGGATGAGACAGTTCTTC; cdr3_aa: CASSQGDRGRGWMRQFF
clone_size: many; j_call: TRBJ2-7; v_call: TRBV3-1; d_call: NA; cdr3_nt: TGTGCCAGCAGCCAAGAGCCTAGCGACTCCTACGAGCAGTACTTC; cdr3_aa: CASSQEPSDSYEQYF
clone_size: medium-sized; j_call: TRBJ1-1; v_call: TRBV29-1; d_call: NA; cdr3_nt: TGCAGCGCGGCGGACTCTGAAGCTTTCTTT; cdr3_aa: CSAADSEAFF
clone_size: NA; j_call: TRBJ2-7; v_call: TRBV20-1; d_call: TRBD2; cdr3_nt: TGCAGTGCTGGACCTAGCGGAGAGATCTACGAGCAGTACTTC; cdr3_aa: CSAGPSGEIYEQYF
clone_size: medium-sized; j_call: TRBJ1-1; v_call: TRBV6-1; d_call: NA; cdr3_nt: TGTGCCAGCAGTGAAATTCCCAATGAAGCTTTCTTT; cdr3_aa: CASSEIPNEAFF
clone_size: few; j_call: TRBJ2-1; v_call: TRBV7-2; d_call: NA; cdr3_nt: TGTGCCAGCAGCTTAGCGGGTCTAGCGAACGGGAATGAGCAGTTCTTC; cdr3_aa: CASSLAGLANGNEQFF
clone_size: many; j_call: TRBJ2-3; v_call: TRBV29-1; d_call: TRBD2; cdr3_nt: TGCAGCGTTGCTAGCGGGAATTTGGATACGCAGTATTTT; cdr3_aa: CSVASGNLDTQYF
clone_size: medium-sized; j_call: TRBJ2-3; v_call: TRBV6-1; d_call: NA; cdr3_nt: TGTGCCAGCAGTGAAGACGGGGGGCGCCCCGCAGATACGCAGTATTTT; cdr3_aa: CASSEDGGRPADTQYF
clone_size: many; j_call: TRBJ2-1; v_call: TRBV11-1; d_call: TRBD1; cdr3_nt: TGTGCCAGCAGCTTAGAGACAGGGTGGCGGTTCTTC; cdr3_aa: CASSLETGWRFF
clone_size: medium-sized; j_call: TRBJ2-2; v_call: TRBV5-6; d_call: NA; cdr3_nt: TGTGCCAGCAGCTTGACGCCGACCACCGGGGAGCTGTTTTTT; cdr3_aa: CASSLTPTTGELFF
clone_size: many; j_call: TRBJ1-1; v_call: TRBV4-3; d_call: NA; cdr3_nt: TGCGCCAGCAGCCAAGATGACGGGGGCGAAGCTTTCTTT; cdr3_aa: CASSQDDGGEAFF
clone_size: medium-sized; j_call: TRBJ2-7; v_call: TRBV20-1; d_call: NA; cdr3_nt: TGCAGTGCTAGAGGGACCGAACCCTACGAGCAGTACTTC; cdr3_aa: CSARGTEPYEQYF
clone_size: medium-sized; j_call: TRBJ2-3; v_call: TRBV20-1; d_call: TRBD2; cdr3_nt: TGCAGTGCGAACCTCGGCGGGGGTAGCACAGATACGCAGTATTTT; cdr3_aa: CSANLGGGSTDTQYF
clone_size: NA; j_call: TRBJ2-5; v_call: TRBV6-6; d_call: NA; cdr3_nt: TGTGCCAGCAGTTACTTTGGCGGGGATCAAGAGACCCAGTACTTC; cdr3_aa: CASSYFGGDQETQYF
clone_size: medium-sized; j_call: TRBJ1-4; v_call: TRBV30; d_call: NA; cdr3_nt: TGTGCCTGGAGCACCGGGACAACAGATGAAAAACTGTTTTTT; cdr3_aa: CAWSTGTTDEKLFF
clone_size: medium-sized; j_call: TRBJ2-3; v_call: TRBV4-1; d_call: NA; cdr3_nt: TGCGCCAGCAGCCAAGAGGTGTACGGGAGCGGGCCCAGCACAGATACGCAGTATTTT; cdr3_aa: CASSQEVYGSGPSTDTQYF
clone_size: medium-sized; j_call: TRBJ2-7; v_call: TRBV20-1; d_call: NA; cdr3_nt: TGCAGTGCGCAGGCGGCCGGATTCTACGAGCAGTACTTC; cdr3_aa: CSAQAAGFYEQYF
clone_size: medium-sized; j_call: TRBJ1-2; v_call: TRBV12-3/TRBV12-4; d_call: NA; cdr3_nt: TGTGCCAGCAGTTTTTCGCCAGGCCACCTCTATGGCTACACCTTC; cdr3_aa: CASSFSPGHLYGYTF
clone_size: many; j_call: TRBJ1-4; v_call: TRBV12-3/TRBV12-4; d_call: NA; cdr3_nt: TGTGCCAGCAGTTTTGGGGAACGCAGAACTAATGAAAAACTGTTTTTT; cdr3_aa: CASSFGERRTNEKLFF
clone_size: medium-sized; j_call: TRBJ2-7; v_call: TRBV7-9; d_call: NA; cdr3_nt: TGTGCCAGCAGCTGGGGGTACGAGCAGTACTTC; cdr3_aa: CASSWGYEQYF
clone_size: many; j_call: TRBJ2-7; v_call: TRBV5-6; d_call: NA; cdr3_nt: TGTGCCAGCAGCTTGGACAGGGTCCTCTACGAGCAGTACTTC; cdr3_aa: CASSLDRVLYEQYF
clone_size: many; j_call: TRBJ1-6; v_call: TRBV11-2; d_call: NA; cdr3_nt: TGTGCCAGCAGCTTAGTAGGGATCGGATCACCCCTCCACTTT; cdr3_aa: CASSLVGIGSPLHF
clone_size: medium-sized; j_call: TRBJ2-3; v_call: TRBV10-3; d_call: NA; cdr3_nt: TGTGCCATCAGTGAAGGACAGAGCACAGATACGCAGTATTTT; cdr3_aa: CAISEGQSTDTQYF
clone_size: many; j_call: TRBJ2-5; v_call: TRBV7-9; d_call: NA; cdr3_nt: TGTGCCAGCAGCTTATCCGCAGGGAAAGAGACCCAGTACTTC; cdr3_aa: CASSLSAGKETQYF
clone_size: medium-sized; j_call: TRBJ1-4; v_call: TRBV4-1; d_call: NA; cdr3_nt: TGCGCCAGCAGCCCTGTTTATGGGGGGACTAATGAAAAACTGTTTTTT; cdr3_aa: CASSPVYGGTNEKLFF
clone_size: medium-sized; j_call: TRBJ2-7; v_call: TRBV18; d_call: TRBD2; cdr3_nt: TGTGCCAGCTCACCCGGGACTAGCGGGAGCTACGAGCAGTACTTC; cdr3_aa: CASSPGTSGSYEQYF
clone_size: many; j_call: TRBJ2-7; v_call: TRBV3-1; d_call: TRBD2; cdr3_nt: TGTGCCAGCAGCCCAACTAGCGGGAGGATCCACGAGCAGTACTTC; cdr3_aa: CASSPTSGRIHEQYF
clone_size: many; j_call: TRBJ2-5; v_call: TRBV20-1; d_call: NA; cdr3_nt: TGCAGTGCTAGGAGCGGCGGGAAAGAGACCCAGTACTTC; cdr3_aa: CSARSGGKETQYF
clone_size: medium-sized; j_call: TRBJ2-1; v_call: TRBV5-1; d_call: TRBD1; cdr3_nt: TGCGCCAGCAGCACCGGGACAGGGGATACCTACAATGAGCAGTTCTTC; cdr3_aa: CASSTGTGDTYNEQFF
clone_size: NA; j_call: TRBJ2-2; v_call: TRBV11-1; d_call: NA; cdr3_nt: TGCAACACCGGGGAGCTGTTTTTT; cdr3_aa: CNTGELFF
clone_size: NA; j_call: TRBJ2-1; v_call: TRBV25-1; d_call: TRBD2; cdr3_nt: TGTGCCAGCGGCCGGACTAGCAAAGGGTCGAGGGGTGAGCAGTTCTTC; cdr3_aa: CASGRTSKGSRGEQFF
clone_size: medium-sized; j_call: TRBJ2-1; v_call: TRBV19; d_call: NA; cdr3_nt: TGTGCCAGTAGACCAAGGTCGTCCTACAATGAGCAGTTCTTC; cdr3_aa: CASRPRSSYNEQFF
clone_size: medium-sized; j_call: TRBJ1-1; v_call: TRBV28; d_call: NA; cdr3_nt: TGTGCCAGCAGTGAGGGTTTCAGCGCTGAAGCTTTCTTT; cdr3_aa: CASSEGFSAEAFF
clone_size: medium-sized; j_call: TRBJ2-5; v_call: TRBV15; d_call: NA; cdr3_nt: TGTGCCACCAGCAATAGGGGCGGAGAGACCCAGTACTTC; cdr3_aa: CATSNRGGETQYF
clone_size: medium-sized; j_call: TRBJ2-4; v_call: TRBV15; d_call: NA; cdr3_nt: TGTGCCACCCGGTCAAAGGGGGGGCCCGCCAAAAACATTCAGTACTTC; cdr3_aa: CATRSKGGPAKNIQYF
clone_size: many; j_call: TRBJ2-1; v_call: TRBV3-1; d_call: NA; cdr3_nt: TGTGCCAGCAGCCAAGACTGGGGCGGTGAGCAGTTCTTC; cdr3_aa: CASSQDWGGEQFF